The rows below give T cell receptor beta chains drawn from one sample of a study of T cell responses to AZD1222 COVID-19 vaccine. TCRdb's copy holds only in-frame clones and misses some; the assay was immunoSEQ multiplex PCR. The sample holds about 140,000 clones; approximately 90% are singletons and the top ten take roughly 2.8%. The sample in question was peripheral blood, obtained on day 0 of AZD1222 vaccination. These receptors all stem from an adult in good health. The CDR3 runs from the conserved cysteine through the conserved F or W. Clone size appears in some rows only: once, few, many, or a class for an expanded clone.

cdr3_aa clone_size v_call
CASSLGGSRRFFGYTF NA TRBV5-1
CASSLLAGGYNEQFF NA TRBV7-9
CASSPRGGNEKLFF NA TRBV28
CATSRDRAHEQYF NA TRBV15
CASSSPWGRDSQNIEQFF NA TRBV13
CASSRGERNEKLFF NA TRBV6-5
CASSLGRTSGGPSSYNEQFF NA TRBV11-3
CASSLFSGAYGYTF NA TRBV5-1
CASSLEGEQYF NA TRBV9
CASSEGRAAQYF NA TRBV27
CASSSIGADTQYF NA TRBV5-4
CASSESKMNTEAFF NA TRBV10-1
CAISEGLYEQYF NA TRBV10-3
CASRTGMKNYGYTF NA TRBV7-9
CASSESGRGLTGELFF NA TRBV6-1
CASSLGQGTHNYGYTF NA TRBV5-4
CASSLGPDQGSYEQYF NA TRBV7-2
CATKEGDSQETQYF NA TRBV15
CASSPQQIYGYTF NA TRBV7-4
CANSRQENTEAFF NA TRBV2
CASSLFQGVGYTF NA TRBV7-9
CASSQPGQVLYGYTF NA TRBV4-1
CASSPGRYYEQYF NA TRBV6-5
CASSLGRYNEQFF NA TRBV7-2
CAWMGRLSAEAFF NA TRBV30
CASGETPTSEAFF few TRBV12-5
CASSLGQATNYGYTF NA TRBV5-1
CASRPRQRSEKLFF NA TRBV6-5
CASSLGEGGGATQYF NA TRBV7-8
CAGGQGSFNYGYTF NA TRBV30
CATSRTNRDSYSNQPQHF NA TRBV15
CASSSPGGRETQYF NA TRBV13
CATSRDYPSPLHF NA TRBV15
CASSDVFQETQYF NA TRBV10-2
CASSRDSTRYEQYF NA TRBV5-1
CASTTTGTNQPQHF NA TRBV6-5
CASGGTARGSPLHF NA TRBV6-5
CASSLSRGPQHF NA TRBV11-2
CASSPQRNTGELFF NA TRBV18
CASALSFTDTQYF NA TRBV4-1